The source of this TCR beta chain is a study of T-cell memory formation after mild COVID-19. Study-wide points: Contracting clones localized mainly to CM and EM when CD4+ and mainly to EMRA when CD8+.

V was pared by 4 bases and J by 2 bases, with 10 bases between. The CDR3 has 14 amino acids. Germline V gives CDR1 SNHLY, CDR2 FYNNEI. The sample holds many counts of this clonotype. The antigen is undetermined. Using its own MiXCR run on the 5' RACE reads, TCRdb lists one record per CDR3 protein. This sample has under 200,000 distinct CDR3 sequences, with around a tenth found just once. Specimen: PBMCs or a T cell subset sorted from them (not recorded which). V is TRBV2 and J is TRBJ2-3; possible D gene TRBD1, 5 bases. The source is a man between 18 and 29 years old who had mild COVID-19 (a few samples of this study predate the infection). Cell type and time point are not known. The CDR3 loop is CASSARTPTDTQYF. CDR3 bases: TGTGCCAGCAGTGCCAGGACACCCACAGATACGCAGTATTTT. Combining the CDR3 with reference TRBV2 and TRBJ2-3 gives the whole variable domain EPEVTQTPSHQVTQMGQEVILRCVPISNHLYFYWYRQILGQKVEFLVSFYNNEISEKSEIFDDQFSVERPDGSNFTLKIRSTKLEDSAMYFCASSARTPTDTQYFGPGTRLTVL.